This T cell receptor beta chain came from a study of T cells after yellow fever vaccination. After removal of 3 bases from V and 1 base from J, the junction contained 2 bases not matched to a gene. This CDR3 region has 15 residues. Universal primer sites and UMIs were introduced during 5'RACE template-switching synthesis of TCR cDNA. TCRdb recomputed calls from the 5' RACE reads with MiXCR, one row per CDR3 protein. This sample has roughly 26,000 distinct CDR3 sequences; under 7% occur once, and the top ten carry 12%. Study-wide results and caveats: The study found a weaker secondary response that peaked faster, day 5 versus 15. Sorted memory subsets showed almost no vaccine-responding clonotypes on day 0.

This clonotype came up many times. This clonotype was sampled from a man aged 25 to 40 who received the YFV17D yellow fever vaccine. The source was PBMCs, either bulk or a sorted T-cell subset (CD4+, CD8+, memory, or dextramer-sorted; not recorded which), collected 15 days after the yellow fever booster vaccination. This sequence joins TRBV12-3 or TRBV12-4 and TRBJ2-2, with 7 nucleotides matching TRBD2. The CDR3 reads CASSFGTKNTGELFF. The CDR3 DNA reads TGTGCCAGCAGTTTCGGGACTAAGAACACCGGGGAGCTGTTTTTT.